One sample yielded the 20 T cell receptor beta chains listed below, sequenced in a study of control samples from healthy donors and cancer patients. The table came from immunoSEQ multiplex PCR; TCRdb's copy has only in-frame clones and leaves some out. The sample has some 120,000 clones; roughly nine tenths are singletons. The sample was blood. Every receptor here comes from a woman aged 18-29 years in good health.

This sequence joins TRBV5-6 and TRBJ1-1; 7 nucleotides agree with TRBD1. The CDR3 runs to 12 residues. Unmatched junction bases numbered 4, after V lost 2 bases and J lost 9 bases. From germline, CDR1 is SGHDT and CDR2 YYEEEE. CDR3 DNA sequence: TGTGCCAGCAGCTTTATAGGGGGCAAAGCTTTCTTT. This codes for CASSFIGGKAFF. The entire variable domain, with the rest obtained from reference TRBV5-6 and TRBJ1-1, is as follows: DAGVTQSPTHLIKTRGQQVTLRCSPKSGHDTVSWYQQALGQGPQFIFQYYEEEERQRGNFPDRFSGHQFPNYSSELNVNALLLGDSALYLCASSFIGGKAFFGQGTRLTVV.

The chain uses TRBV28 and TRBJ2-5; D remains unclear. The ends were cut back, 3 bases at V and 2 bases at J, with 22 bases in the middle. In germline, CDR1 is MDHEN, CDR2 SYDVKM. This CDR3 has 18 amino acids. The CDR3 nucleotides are TGTGCCAGCAGTTTTTCGGCCAGGAGACTCGTTTTACAAGAGACCCAGTACTTC. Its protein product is CASSFSARRLVLQETQYF.

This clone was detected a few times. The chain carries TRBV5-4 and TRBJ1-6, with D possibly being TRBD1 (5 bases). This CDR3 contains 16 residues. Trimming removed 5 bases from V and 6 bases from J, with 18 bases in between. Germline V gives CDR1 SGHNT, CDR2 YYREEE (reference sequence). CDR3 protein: CASSFESGTFNSPLHF. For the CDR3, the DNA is TGTGCCAGCAGTTTCGAATCAGGGACCTTTAATTCACCCCTCCACTTT.

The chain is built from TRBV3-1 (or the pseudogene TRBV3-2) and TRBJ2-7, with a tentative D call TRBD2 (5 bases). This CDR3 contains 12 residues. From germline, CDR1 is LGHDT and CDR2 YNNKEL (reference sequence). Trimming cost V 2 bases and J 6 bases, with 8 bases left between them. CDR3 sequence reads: CASSQTGIEQYF. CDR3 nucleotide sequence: TGTGCCAGCAGCCAAACCGGGATCGAGCAGTACTTC.

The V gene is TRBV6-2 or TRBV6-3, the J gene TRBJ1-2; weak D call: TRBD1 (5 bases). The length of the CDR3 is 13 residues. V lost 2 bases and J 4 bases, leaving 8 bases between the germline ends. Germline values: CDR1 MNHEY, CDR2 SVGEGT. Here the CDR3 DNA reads TGTGCCAGCAGTTACGCAGGGATCTATGGCTACACCTTC. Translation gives CASSYAGIYGYTF.

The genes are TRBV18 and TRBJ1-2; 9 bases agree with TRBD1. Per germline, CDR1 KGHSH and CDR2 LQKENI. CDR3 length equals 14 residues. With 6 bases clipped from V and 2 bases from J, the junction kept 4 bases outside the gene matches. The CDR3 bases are TGTGCCAGCTCGCTGGGACAGGGCAACTATGGCTACACCTTC. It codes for CASSLGQGNYGYTF.

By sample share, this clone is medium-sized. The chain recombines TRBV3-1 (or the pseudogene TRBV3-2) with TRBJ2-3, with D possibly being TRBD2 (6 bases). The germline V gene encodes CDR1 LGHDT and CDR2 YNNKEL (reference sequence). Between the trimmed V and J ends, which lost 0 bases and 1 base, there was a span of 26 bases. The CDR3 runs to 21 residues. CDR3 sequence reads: CASSQERNKGGASEGTDTQYF. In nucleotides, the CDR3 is TGTGCCAGCAGCCAAGAACGAAATAAAGGCGGGGCCTCGGAAGGCACAGATACGCAGTATTTT.

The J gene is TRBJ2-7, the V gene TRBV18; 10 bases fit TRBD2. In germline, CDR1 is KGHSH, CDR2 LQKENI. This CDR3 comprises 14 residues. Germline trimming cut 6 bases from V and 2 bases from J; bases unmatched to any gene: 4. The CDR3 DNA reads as TGTGCCAGCTCGTCAGCGGGAGGGCCCTACGAGCAGTACTTC. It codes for CASSSAGGPYEQYF.

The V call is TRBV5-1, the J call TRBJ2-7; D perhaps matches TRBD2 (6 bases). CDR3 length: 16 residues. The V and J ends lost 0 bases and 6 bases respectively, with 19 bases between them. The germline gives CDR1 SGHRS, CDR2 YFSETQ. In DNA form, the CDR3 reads TGCGCCAGCAGCTTGGGACCCGAGACTAGAAACGCCGAGCAGTACTTC. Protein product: CASSLGPETRNAEQYF.

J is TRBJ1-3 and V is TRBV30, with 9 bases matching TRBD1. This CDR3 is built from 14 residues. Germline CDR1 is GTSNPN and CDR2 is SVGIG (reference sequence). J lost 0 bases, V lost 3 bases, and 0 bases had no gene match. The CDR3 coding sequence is TGTGCCTGGAGGACAGGGGGCTCTGGAAACACCATATATTTT. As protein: CAWRTGGSGNTIYF.

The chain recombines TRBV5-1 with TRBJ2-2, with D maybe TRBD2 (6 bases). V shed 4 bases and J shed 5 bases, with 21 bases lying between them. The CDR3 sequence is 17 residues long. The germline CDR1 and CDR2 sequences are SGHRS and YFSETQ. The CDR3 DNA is TGCGCCAGCAGCCTGGCTCCTCGGATTGGAGGGACCGGGGAGCTGTTTTTT. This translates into CASSLAPRIGGTGELFF. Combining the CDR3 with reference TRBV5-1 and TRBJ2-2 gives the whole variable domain KAGVTQTPRYLIKTRGQQVTLSCSPISGHRSVSWYQQTPGQGLQFLFEYFSETQRNKGNFPGRFSGRQFSNSRSEMNVSTLELGDSALYLCASSLAPRIGGTGELFFGEGSRLTVL.

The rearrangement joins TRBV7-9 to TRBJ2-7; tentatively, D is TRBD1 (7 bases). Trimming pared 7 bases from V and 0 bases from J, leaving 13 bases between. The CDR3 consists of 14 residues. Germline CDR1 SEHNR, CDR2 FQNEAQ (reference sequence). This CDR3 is CASTQGGSSYEQYF. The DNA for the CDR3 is TGTGCCAGCACCCAGGGGGGCAGCTCCTACGAGCAGTACTTC. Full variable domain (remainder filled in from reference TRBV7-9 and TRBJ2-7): DTGVSQNPRHKITKRGQNVTFRCDPISEHNRLYWYRQTLGQGPEFLTYFQNEAQLEKSRLLSDRFSAERPKGSFSTLEIQRTEQGDSAMYLCASTQGGSSYEQYFGPGTRLTVT.

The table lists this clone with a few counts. The CDR3 DNA reads TGTGCCAGCAGCTTGGGAGGCGGGGGAACGACCGGGGAGCTGTTTTTT. Its translation: CASSLGGGGTTGELFF. The rearrangement uses TRBV5-5 and TRBJ2-2, with 7 positions matching TRBD2. The CDR3 is 16 amino acids. J was trimmed by 5 bases and V by 0 bases; bases with no gene match: 7. Looked up from germline, CDR1 is SGHKS and CDR2 is YYEKEE (reference sequence).

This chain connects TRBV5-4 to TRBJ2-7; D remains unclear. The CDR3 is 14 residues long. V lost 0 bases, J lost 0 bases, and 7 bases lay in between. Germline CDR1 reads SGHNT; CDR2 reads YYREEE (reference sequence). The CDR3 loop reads CASSLEASSYEQYF. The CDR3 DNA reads TGTGCCAGCAGCTTGGAGGCCAGCTCCTACGAGCAGTACTTC.

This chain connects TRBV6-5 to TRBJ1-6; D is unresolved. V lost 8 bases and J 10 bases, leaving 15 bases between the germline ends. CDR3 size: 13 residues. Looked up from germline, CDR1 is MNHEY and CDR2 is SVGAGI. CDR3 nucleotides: TGTGCCAGCTTAGAGGCGAGGTCCTCACCCCTCCACTTT. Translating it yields CASLEARSSPLHF.

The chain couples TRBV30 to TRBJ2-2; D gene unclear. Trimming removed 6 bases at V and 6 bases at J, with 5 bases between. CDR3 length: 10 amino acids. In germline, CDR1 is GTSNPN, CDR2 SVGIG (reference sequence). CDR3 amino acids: CACGSGELFF. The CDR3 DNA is TGTGCCTGCGGATCCGGGGAGCTGTTTTTT.

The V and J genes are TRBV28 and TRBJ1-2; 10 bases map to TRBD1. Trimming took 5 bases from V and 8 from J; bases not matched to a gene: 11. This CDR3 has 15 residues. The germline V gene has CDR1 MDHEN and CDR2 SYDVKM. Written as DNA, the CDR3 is TGTGCCAGCAGTACATCGACAGGGGGCTTTGGAGGCTACACCTTC. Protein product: CASSTSTGGFGGYTF.

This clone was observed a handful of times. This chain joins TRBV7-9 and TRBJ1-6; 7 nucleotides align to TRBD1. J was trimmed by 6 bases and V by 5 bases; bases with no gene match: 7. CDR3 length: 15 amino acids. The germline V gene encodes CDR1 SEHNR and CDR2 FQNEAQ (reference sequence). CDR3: CASSPGDRVNSPLHF. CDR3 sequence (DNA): TGTGCCAGCAGCCCCGGAGACAGGGTTAATTCACCCCTCCACTTT. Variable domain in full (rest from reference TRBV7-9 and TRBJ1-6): DTGVSQNPRHKITKRGQNVTFRCDPISEHNRLYWYRQTLGQGPEFLTYFQNEAQLEKSRLLSDRFSAERPKGSFSTLEIQRTEQGDSAMYLCASSPGDRVNSPLHFGNGTRLTVT.

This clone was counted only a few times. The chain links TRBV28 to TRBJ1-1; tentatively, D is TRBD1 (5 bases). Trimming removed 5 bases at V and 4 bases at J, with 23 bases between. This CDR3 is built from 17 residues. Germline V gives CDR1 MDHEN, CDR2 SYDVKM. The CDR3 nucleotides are TGTGCCAGCAGTCCTCGGGTGAGGGGCCCTCGTCCCACTGAAGCTTTCTTT. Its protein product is CASSPRVRGPRPTEAFF.

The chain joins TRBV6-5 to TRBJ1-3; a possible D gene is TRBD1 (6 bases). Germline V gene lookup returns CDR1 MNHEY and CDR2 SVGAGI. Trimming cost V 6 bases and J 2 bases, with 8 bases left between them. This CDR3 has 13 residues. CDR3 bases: TGTGCCAGCAGACAGGGAACTGGAAACACCATATATTTT. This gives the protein CASRQGTGNTIYF.